Below, 14 T cell receptor beta chains from the same sample are listed, as sequenced in a study of OX40 agonist ivuxolimab in advanced cancers. Some clones are missing from TCRdb's copy, which holds only in-frame ones; the method was immunoSEQ multiplex PCR. The table lists approximately 81,000 clones, more than 65% of them singletons. This specimen consisted of CD4+ or CD8+ T cells sorted from blood, obtained in a trial of the OX40 agonist ivuxolimab. The receptor set was obtained from an adult with an advanced solid tumor such as melanoma, head and neck, liver or kidney cancer.

The chain links TRBV4-1 to TRBJ1-3; TRBD1 is a possible D gene (5 bases). CDR3 length equals 16 residues. Germline V lookup: CDR1 MGHRA, CDR2 YSYEKL. Trimming removed 2 bases at V and 2 bases at J, with 13 bases between. The CDR3 DNA sequence: TGCGCCAGCAGCCAACCCGCCGGGACCCCTGGAAACACCATATATTTT. Translated: CASSQPAGTPGNTIYF.

This clone came up once. The V call is TRBV9, the J call TRBJ2-3, with D uncertain. The CDR3 sequence is 14 residues long. V was pared by 3 bases and J by 4 bases, with 12 bases between. The germline V gene encodes CDR1 SGDLS and CDR2 YYNGEE. The CDR3 is CASSAKVWADTQYF. CDR3 DNA: TGTGCCAGCAGCGCCAAGGTGTGGGCAGATACGCAGTATTTT.

This clone came up once. The V gene is TRBV19, the J gene TRBJ1-4; no clear D gene. Germline V gene lookup returns CDR1 LNHDA and CDR2 SQIVND (reference sequence). The CDR3 consists of 13 residues. Trimming left V 5 bases short and J 7 bases short, with 11 bases between. The CDR3 protein is CASSEVWFEKLFF. CDR3 sequence (DNA): TGTGCCAGTAGTGAGGTTTGGTTTGAAAAACTGTTTTTT.

V is TRBV4-2 and J is TRBJ2-2, with TRBD1 matching over 8 bases. The junction had 8 bases not matched to a gene; V was cut back by 0 bases and J by 5 bases. From germline, CDR1 is LGHNA and CDR2 YNFKEQ. This CDR3 region has 17 residues. CDR3 residues: CASSQDRPGGRTGELFF. In DNA form, the CDR3 reads TGTGCCAGCAGCCAAGATAGGCCAGGGGGCCGAACCGGGGAGCTGTTTTTT.

This chain joins TRBV10-3 and TRBJ2-7; D call uncertain. V was cut by 2 bases and J by 3 bases, with 8 bases left in between. The CDR3 covers 13 residues. Germline V gives CDR1 ENHRY, CDR2 SYGVKD. Here the CDR3 reads CAISEGNNYEQYF. The DNA of the CDR3 is TGTGCCATCAGTGAGGGCAACAACTACGAGCAGTACTTC.

This clone was recorded at least ten times. This chain joins TRBV30 and TRBJ1-3; no reliable D call. With 1 base removed from V and 0 bases from J, the gap between germline ends came to 7 bases. The CDR3 loop spans 14 amino acids. CDR1 and CDR2 from the germline V gene are GTSNPN and SVGIG (reference sequence). CDR3 protein: CAWSGGLSGNTIYF. For the CDR3, the DNA is TGTGCCTGGAGTGGAGGTCTCTCTGGAAACACCATATATTTT. The whole variable domain, remainder taken from reference TRBV30 and TRBJ1-3, is SQTIHQWPATLVQPVGSPLSLECTVEGTSNPNLYWYRQAAGRGLQLLFYSVGIGQISSEVPQNLSASRPQDRQFILSSKKLLLSDSGFYLCAWSGGLSGNTIYFGEGSWLTVV.

Comments on this clone: The limits of the CDR3 on the DNA are not certain, so only TCRdb's listed CDR3 is given. The chain uses TRBV5-1 and TRBJ2-1; the D call in the table, TRBD2, was not verified against the DNA. Per germline, CDR1 SGHRS and CDR2 YFSETQ. Inclusive of both ends, the CDR3 amounts to 12 amino acids. CDR3 in amino acids: CASSTGLSGQFF.

The chain carries TRBV6-1 and TRBJ2-7, with 8 bases that match TRBD2. This CDR3 is built from 15 residues. Germline V gene data show CDR1 as MNHNS and CDR2 as SASEGT. V lost 0 bases and J lost 0; bases outside the gene matches: 1. The CDR3 is CASSEALAGSYEQYF. The CDR3 nucleotides are TGTGCCAGCAGTGAAGCGCTAGCGGGCTCCTACGAGCAGTACTTC.

J is TRBJ2-2 and V is TRBV7-9, with D tentatively TRBD2 (5 bases). This CDR3 comprises 17 residues. Germline values: CDR1 SEHNR, CDR2 FQNEAQ (reference sequence). V was cut by 5 bases and J by 2 bases, with 18 bases left in between. The CDR3 region is CASSPLVDSRNTGELFF. The CDR3 coding sequence is TGTGCCAGCAGCCCGCTGGTGGACTCCCGAAACACCGGGGAGCTGTTTTTT.

This chain links TRBV6-4 with TRBJ1-3, with a tentative D call TRBD1 (5 bases). Germline CDR1 and CDR2: MRHNA and SNTAGT. The CDR3 has 14 residues. Trimming removed 5 bases from V and 2 bases from J, with 10 bases in between. CDR3 in amino acids: CASSYLGAGNTIYF. CDR3 coding DNA: TGTGCCAGCAGTTACCTAGGGGCTGGAAACACCATATATTTT.

The chain carries TRBV21-1 and TRBJ1-5; the listed D gene, TRBD1, was not tested against the DNA. TRBV21-1 has pseudogene status. There are 18 residues in the CDR3. DNA of the CDR3: TGTGCCAGCAGCAAAAAGGCAGGGCCCTGCCCGGCACATCAGCCCCAGCATTTT. It encodes CASSKKAGPCPAHQPQHF.

The V and J genes are TRBV15 and TRBJ1-1, with D possibly being TRBD1 (5 bases). CDR1 is LNHNV, CDR2 YYDKDF, per germline (reference sequence). V was trimmed by 3 bases and J by 4 bases, leaving 15 bases between them. This CDR3 spans 15 amino acids. The CDR3 bases are TGTGCCACCAGCAGGTCCAGGGTTGGCGGCACTGAAGCTTTCTTT. Translation: CATSRSRVGGTEAFF.

The J gene is TRBJ2-5, the V gene TRBV5-8, with D possibly TRBD2 on 6 matching bases. The V gene's germline CDR1 is SGHTS and CDR2 YDEGEE. Trimming pared 0 bases from V and 1 base from J, leaving 16 bases between. CDR3 length: 17 amino acids. The CDR3, as DNA: TGTGCCAGCAGCTTGGGGGCTATGTCCGGGAGCCAAGAGACCCAGTACTTC. Its protein product is CASSLGAMSGSQETQYF.

This sequence joins TRBV6-1 and TRBJ2-1; TRBD1 is a possible D gene (5 bases). Trimming removed 4 bases from V and 5 bases from J, with 9 bases in between. From germline, CDR1 is MNHNS and CDR2 SASEGT. The CDR3 contains 13 residues. The CDR3 DNA reads TGTGCCAGCAGTGGACAGTCCGACAATGAGCAGTTCTTC. It translates to CASSGQSDNEQFF.